The T cell receptor beta chain under discussion was sequenced for a study of cytomegalovirus exposure and HLA in healthy donors. PCR involved 60 Vbeta and 13 Jbeta primers. Libraries were prepared by immunoSEQ multiplex PCR; TCRdb keeps only in-frame clonotypes and omits some of them. The sample shows more than 95,000 clones, roughly 70% of them seen only once. Germline CDR1 is SGHTS and CDR2 is YDEGEE. The CDR3 consists of 15 residues. Unmatched junction bases numbered 10, after V lost 4 bases and J lost 9 bases. Findings and caveats of the study: There were some public TCRs occurring in many donors, but most TCR sequences were rare.

With regard to this clone: The antigen is not known.

The chain carries TRBV5-8 and TRBJ1-6; 7 nucleotides match TRBD1. The source of this sequence is a man aged 30 to 45 in good health and CMV-seronegative. Material for sequencing was PBMCs. CDR3 DNA sequence: TGTGCCAGCAGCGATGGGACAGCTATAGGTTCACCCCTCCACTTT. Its protein product is CASSDGTAIGSPLHF.